The entry below gives a single T cell receptor beta chain sequence along with its context. The CDR3 is made up of 13 amino acids. Germline CDR1 is SGDLS and CDR2 is YYNGEE. V lost 0 bases and J lost 1, with 4 bases in between. This sample was included in a study of identical twins. A single record per CDR3 protein comes from TCRdb applying MiXCR to the 5' RACE reads. The sample comprises hundreds of thousands of distinct CDR3 sequences, over 20% of which are singletons, and around 4.4% rests with the top ten. These records were also assigned to another study, of T cells expressing NK-cell markers. This second report adds: One of eight sequenced donors was HCMV-seronegative; the other seven were seropositive.

The sequence was collected from a woman aged 18-35 years in good health. The sample was PBMCs. This sequence joins TRBV9 and TRBJ2-5; no clear D gene. This CDR3 reads CASSVVPQETQYF. Here the CDR3 DNA reads TGTGCCAGCAGCGTAGTGCCCCAAGAGACCCAGTACTTC.